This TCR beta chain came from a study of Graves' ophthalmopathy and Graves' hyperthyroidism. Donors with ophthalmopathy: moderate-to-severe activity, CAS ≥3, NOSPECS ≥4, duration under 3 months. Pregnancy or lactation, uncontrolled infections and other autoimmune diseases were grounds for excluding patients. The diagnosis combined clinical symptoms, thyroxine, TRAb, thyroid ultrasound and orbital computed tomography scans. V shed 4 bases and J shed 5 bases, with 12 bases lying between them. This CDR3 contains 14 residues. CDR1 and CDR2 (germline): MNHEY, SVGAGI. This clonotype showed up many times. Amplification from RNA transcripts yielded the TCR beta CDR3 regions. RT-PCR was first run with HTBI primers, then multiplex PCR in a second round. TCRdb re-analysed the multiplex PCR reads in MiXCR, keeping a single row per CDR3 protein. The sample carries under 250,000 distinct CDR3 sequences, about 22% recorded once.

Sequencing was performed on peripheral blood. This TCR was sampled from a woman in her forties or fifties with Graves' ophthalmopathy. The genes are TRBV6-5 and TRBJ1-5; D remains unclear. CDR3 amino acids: CASSWGVRDQPQHF. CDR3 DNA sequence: TGTGCCAGCAGTTGGGGAGTTCGAGATCAGCCCCAGCATTTT.